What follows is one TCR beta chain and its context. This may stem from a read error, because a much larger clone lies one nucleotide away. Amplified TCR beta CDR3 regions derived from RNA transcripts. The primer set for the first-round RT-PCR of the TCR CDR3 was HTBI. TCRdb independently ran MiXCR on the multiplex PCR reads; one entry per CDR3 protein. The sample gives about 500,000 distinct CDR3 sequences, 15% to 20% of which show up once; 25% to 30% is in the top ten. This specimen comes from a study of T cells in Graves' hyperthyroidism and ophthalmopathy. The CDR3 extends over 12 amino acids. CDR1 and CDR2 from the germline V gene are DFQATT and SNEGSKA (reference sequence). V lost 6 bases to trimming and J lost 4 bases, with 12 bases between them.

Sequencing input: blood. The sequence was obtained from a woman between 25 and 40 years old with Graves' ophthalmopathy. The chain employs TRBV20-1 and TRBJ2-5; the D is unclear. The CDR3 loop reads CSALAHGETQYF. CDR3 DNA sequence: TGCAGTGCGTTGGCGCACGGAGAGACCCAGTACTTC.